Listed below are T cell receptor beta chains from one sample, sequenced in a study of lymphopenia after photon versus proton radiotherapy. Profiled with immunoSEQ multiplex PCR; TCRdb holds only in-frame clones, not every one. The data hold 9,500 to 15,000 clones, with about 90% observed a single time. Sequences were derived from peripheral blood, sampled from a patient treated with proton-based radiotherapy. The receptors stem from a man in his 60s with pancreatic cancer. The CDR3 runs from the conserved cysteine through the conserved F or W. D genes are given only for firm matches. A row's size may be missing; if present it is once, few, many or a size class.

v_call,j_call,clone_size,d_call,cdr3_nt,cdr3_aa
TRBV19,TRBJ1-1,few,-,TGTGCCAGTAGTTCCCTCCGGGACACTGAAGCTTTCTTT,CASSSLRDTEAFF
TRBV14,TRBJ2-5,-,-,TGTGCCAGCAGCCAAGATTGGGGGGTCGTAGAGACCCAGTACTTC,CASSQDWGVVETQYF
TRBV2,TRBJ1-4,-,-,TGTGCCAGCAGGGACCTCGGGGAGGAAAAACTGTTTTTT,CASRDLGEEKLFF
TRBV9,TRBJ1-2,once,-,TGTGCCAGCAGCGTAGGGCCGGTGGGGGGCCCGAGTTATGGCTACACCTTC,CASSVGPVGGPSYGYTF
TRBV18,TRBJ1-3,-,-,TGTGCCAGCTCACCACTCGGCCGACGGGGAACTGGAAACACCATATATTTT,CASSPLGRRGTGNTIYF
TRBV6-5,TRBJ2-7,-,-,TGTGCCAGCAGTTACTACGGTCGGGAGCAGTACTTC,CASSYYGREQYF
TRBV5-1,TRBJ2-5,-,-,TGCGCCAGCAGCCCCCGGGACAACCAAGAGACCCAGTACTTC,CASSPRDNQETQYF
TRBV11-2,TRBJ1-1,-,-,TGTGCCAGCAGCGTTCCCGGGGCGATGGTGAACACTGAAGCTTTCTTT,CASSVPGAMVNTEAFF
TRBV5-1,TRBJ2-7,-,TRBD2,TGCGCCAGCAGCTTGACTAGCGGGAGCTACTACGAGCAGTACTTC,CASSLTSGSYYEQYF
TRBV5-1,TRBJ2-2,-,TRBD1,TGCGCCAGCAGCGGGACAGGGACCGGGGAGCTGTTTTTT,CASSGTGTGELFF
TRBV5-1,TRBJ2-7,-,-,TGCGCCAGCAGCTTGGTTATTAGTTCGGCGTTAAAGCTCCACGAGCAGTACTTC,CASSLVISSALKLHEQYF
TRBV5-4,TRBJ1-2,-,-,TGTGCCAGCAGTTTTGACAGAATGAGGGGCTACACCTTC,CASSFDRMRGYTF
TRBV2,TRBJ2-1,-,TRBD1,TGTGCCACCCAACAGGGGCCCAGCTCCTACAATGAGCAGTTCTTC,CATQQGPSSYNEQFF
TRBV27,TRBJ2-5,once,-,TGTGCCAGCAGTTTCTCAGGGAATCGGGAGACCCAGTACTTC,CASSFSGNRETQYF
TRBV30,TRBJ2-5,-,-,TGTGCCTGGAGTTGGCCGGACAGGCGGGGGACCCAGTACTTC,CAWSWPDRRGTQYF
TRBV15,TRBJ2-7,-,TRBD2,TGTGCCACCAGCAGAGATCGCCTAGCGGCTTCCTACGAGCAGTACTTC,CATSRDRLAASYEQYF
TRBV7-6,TRBJ2-5,-,TRBD1,TGTGCCAGCAGCTTAGGGGACAGGGCTCAAGAGACCCAGTACTTC,CASSLGDRAQETQYF
TRBV4-1,TRBJ2-7,medium-sized,-,TGCGCCAGCAGCCAAGGAAATAGTCTCTACGAGCAGTACTTC,CASSQGNSLYEQYF
TRBV29-1,TRBJ2-7,-,TRBD1,TGCAGCGTTGAAGGGACAGGAGTCTACGAGCAGTACTTC,CSVEGTGVYEQYF
TRBV5-6,TRBJ2-7,-,-,TGTGCCAGCAGCTCGGATTTATTCTACGAGCAGTACTTC,CASSSDLFYEQYF
TRBV7-9,TRBJ1-4,once,-,TGTGCCAGCAGCCACCCGAATGAAAAACTGTTTTTT,CASSHPNEKLFF
TRBV5-5,TRBJ1-4,-,TRBD1,TGTGCCAGCAGTTCGGGACAGATAAATGAAAAACTGTTTTTT,CASSSGQINEKLFF
TRBV11-1,TRBJ2-3,-,TRBD2,TGTGCCAGCAGCTTTGTAGCGGGAGGACTCCTAGATACGCAGTATTTT,CASSFVAGGLLDTQYF
TRBV28,TRBJ1-1,-,-,TGTGCCAGCGGTTCTTGGTCTGAAGCTTTCTTT,CASGSWSEAFF
TRBV27,TRBJ2-7,-,TRBD2,TGTGCCAGCAAGCTAGCGGGATATCGTGATGAGCAGTACTTC,CASKLAGYRDEQYF
TRBV19,TRBJ2-5,-,TRBD2,TGTGCCAGTTCCGAGACTAGCGGGGGTAAGACCCAGTACTTC,CASSETSGGKTQYF
TRBV28,TRBJ2-7,-,TRBD2,TGTGCCAGCAGTTTTCTAGCGGGAGGAGCCCACGAGCAGTACTTC,CASSFLAGGAHEQYF
TRBV6-5,TRBJ2-7,-,TRBD2,TGTGCCGTTGGGGCTAGCGGGACGTACGAGCAGTACTTC,CAVGASGTYEQYF
TRBV9,TRBJ1-1,once,-,TGTGCCAGCAGCGTTGCGGACAGATACACTGAAGCTTTCTTT,CASSVADRYTEAFF
TRBV4-2,TRBJ2-2,-,TRBD2,TGTGCCAGCAGCCAAACGGGACTAGCGGGAGAGGGAGGGGAGCTGTTTTTT,CASSQTGLAGEGGELFF
TRBV10-3,TRBJ2-1,-,TRBD2,TGTGCCATCAGTGAGGGACTAGCGGAGAATGAGCAGTTCTTC,CAISEGLAENEQFF
TRBV7-2,TRBJ2-5,-,-,TGTGCCAGCAGCTTAGGGAGGGGAAATCCCCAGTACTTC,CASSLGRGNPQYF
TRBV20-1,TRBJ2-3,-,-,TGCAGTGCTAGGCCGGGAGATACGCAGTATTTT,CSARPGDTQYF
TRBV19,TRBJ2-3,-,-,TGTGCCAGTAGTAGTAATGACGCAGATACGCAGTATTTT,CASSSNDADTQYF
TRBV28,TRBJ2-1,-,-,TGTGCCAGCAGTTTTAGCCCAGACTCCTACAATGAGCAGTTCTTC,CASSFSPDSYNEQFF
TRBV29-1,TRBJ2-3,-,TRBD1,TGCAGCGTTGAATCTCGGACAGGGCTAAGCACAGATACGCAGTATTTT,CSVESRTGLSTDTQYF
TRBV27,TRBJ2-7,-,-,TGTGCCAGCAGTATCACCCGGAGCTCCTACGAGCAGTACTTC,CASSITRSSYEQYF
TRBV19,TRBJ2-3,-,-,TGTGCCAGTAGTATAACAGGGCCTACAGATACGCAGTATTTT,CASSITGPTDTQYF
TRBV7-2,TRBJ2-7,-,-,TGTGCCAGCAGCTTAGACAGGCTCTACGAGCAGTACTTC,CASSLDRLYEQYF
TRBV28,TRBJ2-3,once,-,TGTGCCAGCAGTCAACTTGGGTTTGGTTCGGGACCTCACGATACGCAGTATTTT,CASSQLGFGSGPHDTQYF
TRBV19,TRBJ1-4,-,-,TGTGCCAGCTATAAAACAGGGCGGAATGAAAAACTGTTTTTT,CASYKTGRNEKLFF
TRBV6-1,TRBJ2-5,once,TRBD2,TGTGCCAGCAGTGAAACTCCTAGCGGAAGGGAGACCCAGTACTTC,CASSETPSGRETQYF
TRBV18,TRBJ1-3,-,-,TGTGCCAGCTCACCACAGAGCTCTGGAAACACCATATATTTT,CASSPQSSGNTIYF
TRBV9,TRBJ1-1,-,TRBD1,TGTGCCAGCAGCGCGGACAGGTTAGGTAACGCTGAAGCTTTCTTT,CASSADRLGNAEAFF
TRBV19,TRBJ1-5,-,TRBD1,TGTGCCAGTAGTCCCCTACTCGGGACAGGGGGCAATCAGCCCCAGCATTTT,CASSPLLGTGGNQPQHF
TRBV4-1,TRBJ2-7,-,TRBD2,TGCGCCAGCAGCCAAGCTCCGGGACTAGCCCTATCCAGACAGTACTTC,CASSQAPGLALSRQYF
TRBV5-4,TRBJ2-2,-,-,TGTGCCAGCAGCCGGGACCGTGTGAACACCGGGGAGCTGTTTTTT,CASSRDRVNTGELFF
TRBV5-3,TRBJ1-6,-,TRBD1,TGTGCCAGAAGCTTGGAAGACAGGGGGCAACCACCCCTCCACTTT,CARSLEDRGQPPLHF
TRBV28,TRBJ1-1,-,-,TGTGCCAGCAGTACCTGGGGGGCCAACATGAACACTGAAGCTTTCTTT,CASSTWGANMNTEAFF
TRBV11-3,TRBJ1-1,-,-,TGTGCCAGCAGCCGGCAAGGTGAAGCTTTCTTT,CASSRQGEAFF
TRBV18,TRBJ2-7,-,TRBD1,TGTGCCAGCTCGCATATGCTGACAGGGGGAGGGGGCGAGCAGTACTTC,CASSHMLTGGGGEQYF
TRBV4-3,TRBJ2-7,-,TRBD2,TGCGCCAGCAGCCAAGGGAGCGGGGCCTGGGGCGAGCAGTACTTC,CASSQGSGAWGEQYF
TRBV9,TRBJ2-3,-,TRBD2,TGTGCCAGCAGCCCCCGGGGGGACGGTGGTACGCAGTATTTT,CASSPRGDGGTQYF
TRBV14,TRBJ1-1,-,-,TGTGCCAGCAGCCGAGAGAGGGGTAATCTTCTGAACACTGAAGCTTTCTTT,CASSRERGNLLNTEAFF
TRBV5-1,TRBJ2-2,-,-,TGCGCCAGCAGCTTGGTTGGGATTCAGACCGGGGAGCTGTTTTTT,CASSLVGIQTGELFF
TRBV10-2,TRBJ2-1,-,TRBD2,TGCGCCAGCTCCGACCCCGCCCTAGCGGGAGGGCCAGGTGAGCAGTTCTTC,CASSDPALAGGPGEQFF
TRBV5-1,TRBJ2-5,-,-,TGCGCCAGCAGCTTCCTCCAAGAGACCCAGTACTTC,CASSFLQETQYF
TRBV28,TRBJ2-7,-,-,TGTGCCAGCAGGGCCCGGACCGATACAACCTACGAGCAGTACTTC,CASRARTDTTYEQYF
TRBV9,TRBJ2-3,once,-,TGTGCCAGCAGCGTAGTCGGGTCTTCCACAGATACGCAGTATTTT,CASSVVGSSTDTQYF
TRBV6-1,TRBJ2-3,-,TRBD2,TGTGCCAGCAGTGAATGGGCTAGCGGGAGAAGCCCAGATACGCAGTATTTT,CASSEWASGRSPDTQYF